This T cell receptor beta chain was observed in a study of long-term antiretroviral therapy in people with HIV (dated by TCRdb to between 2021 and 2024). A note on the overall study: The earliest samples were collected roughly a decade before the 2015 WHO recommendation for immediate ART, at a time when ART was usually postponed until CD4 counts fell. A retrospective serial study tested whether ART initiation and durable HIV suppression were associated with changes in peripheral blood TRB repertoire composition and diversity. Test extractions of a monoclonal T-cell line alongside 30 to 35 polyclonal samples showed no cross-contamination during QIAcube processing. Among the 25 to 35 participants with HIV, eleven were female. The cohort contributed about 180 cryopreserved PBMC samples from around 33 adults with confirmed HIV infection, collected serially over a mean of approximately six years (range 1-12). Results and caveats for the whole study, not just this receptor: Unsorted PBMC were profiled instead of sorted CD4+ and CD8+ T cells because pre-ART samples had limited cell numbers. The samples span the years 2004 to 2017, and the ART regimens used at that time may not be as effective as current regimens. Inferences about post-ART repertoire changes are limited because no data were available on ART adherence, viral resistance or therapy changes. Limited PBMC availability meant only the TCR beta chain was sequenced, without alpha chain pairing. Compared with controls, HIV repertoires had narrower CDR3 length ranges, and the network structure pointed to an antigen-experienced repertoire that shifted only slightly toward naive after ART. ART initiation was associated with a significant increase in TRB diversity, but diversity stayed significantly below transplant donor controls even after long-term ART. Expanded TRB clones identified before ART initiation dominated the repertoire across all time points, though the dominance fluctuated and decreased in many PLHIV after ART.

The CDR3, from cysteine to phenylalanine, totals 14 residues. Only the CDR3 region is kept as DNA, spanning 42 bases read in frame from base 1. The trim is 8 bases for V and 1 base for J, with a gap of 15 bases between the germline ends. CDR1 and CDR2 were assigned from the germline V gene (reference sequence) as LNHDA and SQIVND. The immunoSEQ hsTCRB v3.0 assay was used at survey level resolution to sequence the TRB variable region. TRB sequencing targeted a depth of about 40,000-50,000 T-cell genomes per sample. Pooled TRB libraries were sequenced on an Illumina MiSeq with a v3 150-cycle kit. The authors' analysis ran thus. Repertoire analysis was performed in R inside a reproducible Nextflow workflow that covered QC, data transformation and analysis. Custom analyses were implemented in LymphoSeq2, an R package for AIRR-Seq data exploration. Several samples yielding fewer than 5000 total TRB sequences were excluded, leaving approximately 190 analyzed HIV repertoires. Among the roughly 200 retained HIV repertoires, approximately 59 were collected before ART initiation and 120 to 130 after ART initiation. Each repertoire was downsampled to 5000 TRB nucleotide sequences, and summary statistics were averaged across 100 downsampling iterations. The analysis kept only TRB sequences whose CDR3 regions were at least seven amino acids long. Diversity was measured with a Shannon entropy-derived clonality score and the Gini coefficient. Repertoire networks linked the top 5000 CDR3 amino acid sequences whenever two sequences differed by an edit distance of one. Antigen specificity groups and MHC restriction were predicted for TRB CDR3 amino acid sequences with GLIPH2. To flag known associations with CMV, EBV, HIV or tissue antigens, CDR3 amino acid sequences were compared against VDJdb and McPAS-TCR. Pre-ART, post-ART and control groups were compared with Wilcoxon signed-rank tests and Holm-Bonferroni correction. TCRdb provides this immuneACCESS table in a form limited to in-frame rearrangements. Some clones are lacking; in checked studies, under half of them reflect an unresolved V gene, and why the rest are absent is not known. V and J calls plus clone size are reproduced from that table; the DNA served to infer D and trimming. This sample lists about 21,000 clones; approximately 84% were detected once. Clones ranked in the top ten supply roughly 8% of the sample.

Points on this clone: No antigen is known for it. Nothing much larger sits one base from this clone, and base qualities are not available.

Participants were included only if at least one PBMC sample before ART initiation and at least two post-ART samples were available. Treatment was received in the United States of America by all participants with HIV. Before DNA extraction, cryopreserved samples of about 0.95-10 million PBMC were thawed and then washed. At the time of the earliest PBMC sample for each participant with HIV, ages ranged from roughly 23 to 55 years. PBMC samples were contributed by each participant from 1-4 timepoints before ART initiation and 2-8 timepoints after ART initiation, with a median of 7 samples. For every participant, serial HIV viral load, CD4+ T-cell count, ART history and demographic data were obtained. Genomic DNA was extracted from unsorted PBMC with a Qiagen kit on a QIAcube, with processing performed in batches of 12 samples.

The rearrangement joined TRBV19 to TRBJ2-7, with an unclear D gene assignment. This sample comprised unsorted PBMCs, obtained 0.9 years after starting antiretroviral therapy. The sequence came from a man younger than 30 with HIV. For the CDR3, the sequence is CASSIFKGSYEQYF. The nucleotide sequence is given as TGTGCCAGTTCGATATTTAAGGGTTCCTACGAGCAGTACTTC.